Presented here are 9 T cell receptor beta chains from one specimen sequenced in a study of T cells after yellow fever vaccination. Each CDR3 protein gets one entry after TCRdb re-called the 5' RACE reads with MiXCR. The table shows a few hundred thousand distinct CDR3 sequences, with under 14% occurring only once. The sequencing used PBMCs, collected on the day of the first yellow fever vaccination. The source is a man aged 18-30 years who received the YFV17D yellow fever vaccine.

This sequence joins TRBV5-4 and TRBJ2-5, with 9 bases lining up with TRBD1. J lost 5 bases, V lost 4 bases, and 9 bases had no gene match. In germline, CDR1 is SGHNT, CDR2 YYREEE (reference sequence). The CDR3 extends over 15 amino acids. The CDR3 spells CASSRDAGTGETQYF. The CDR3 DNA is TGTGCCAGCAGCCGAGACGCCGGGACAGGGGAGACCCAGTACTTC.

This clonotype was found a few times. This chain links TRBV15 with TRBJ2-5; perhaps TRBD2 as D (7 bases). The germline CDR1 and CDR2 sequences are LNHNV and YYDKDF (reference sequence). The length of the CDR3 is 15 residues. The V gene lost 5 bases and the J gene lost 0 bases, with 13 bases spanning the gap. CDR3 nucleotide sequence: TGTGCCACCAGCGGGGGAGGGGGGTACCAAGAGACCCAGTACTTC. It specifies CATSGGGGYQETQYF. Using reference TRBV15 and TRBJ2-5 for the parts outside the CDR3, the full variable domain is DAMVIQNPRYQVTQFGKPVTLSCSQTLNHNVMYWYQQKSSQAPKLLFHYYDKDFNNEADTPDNFQSRRPNTSFCFLDIRSPGLGDTAMYLCATSGGGGYQETQYFGPGTRLLVL.

The rearrangement links TRBV2 to TRBJ2-1; 10 nucleotides line up with TRBD1. The V segment lost 3 bases and the J segment 1 base; nucleotides outside the gene matches: 3. Germline lookup yields CDR1 SNHLY and CDR2 FYNNEI. The CDR3 contains 16 residues. CDR3 sequence: CASSDGDRGSYNEQFF. In DNA, the CDR3 is TGTGCCAGCAGTGATGGGGACAGGGGTTCCTACAATGAGCAGTTCTTC.

This chain uses TRBV27 with TRBJ2-7; D may be TRBD1 (5 bases). Germline V gene lookup returns CDR1 MNHEY and CDR2 SMNVEV (reference sequence). This CDR3 contains 14 residues. Deletions cut 3 bases from V and 3 bases from J, with 12 bases between. The CDR3, as DNA: TGTGCCAGCAGTTTTTCTGGGGCGAACTACGAGCAGTACTTC. This codes for CASSFSGANYEQYF.

This chain connects TRBV20-1 to TRBJ2-7, with D perhaps assigned TRBD1 or TRBD2 (7 bases each). From germline, CDR1 is DFQATT and CDR2 SNEGSKA (reference sequence). The V gene lost 3 bases and the J gene lost 3 bases, with 15 bases spanning the gap. The CDR3 loop spans 14 amino acids. CDR3 DNA sequence: TGCAGTGCTAGGGGGGGGACAGTAAACTACGAGCAGTACTTC. Its translation is CSARGGTVNYEQYF.

This clonotype was counted between two and nine times. CDR3 in amino acids: CASSSEPPGTGVTEAFF. CDR3 in DNA: TGTGCCAGCAGTTCGGAACCTCCCGGGACAGGGGTCACTGAAGCTTTCTTT. V gene TRBV27 combines with J gene TRBJ1-1, with TRBD1 matching over 10 bases. Looked up from germline, CDR1 is MNHEY and CDR2 is SMNVEV (reference sequence). With V trimmed by 4 bases and J by 4 bases, 12 bases remained unmatched. There are 17 residues in the CDR3.

The rearrangement uses TRBV6-5 and TRBJ2-7, with D perhaps given as TRBD1 or TRBD2 (5 bases each). The CDR3 loop spans 14 amino acids. Germline V gene data show CDR1 as MNHEY and CDR2 as SVGAGI. The CDR3 sequence is CASSLQGPLGELYV. The CDR3 DNA reads as TGTGCCAGCAGTTTACAAGGGCCTTTAGGGGAGCTGTACGTC.

This clonotype has more than one count but fewer than ten. This chain links TRBV20-1 with TRBJ1-2; 7 positions agree with TRBD1. V dropped 6 bases and J dropped 7; count of bases not matched to a gene: 5. The CDR3 length is 11 residues. Per the germline V gene, CDR1 is DFQATT and CDR2 is SNEGSKA (reference sequence). CDR3 residues: CSAWNRGGYTF. The CDR3 DNA reads TGCAGTGCATGGAACAGGGGTGGCTACACCTTC.

This clonotype was seen many times. The V call is TRBV4-3, the J call TRBJ2-2; D ambiguous. CDR1 is LGHNA, CDR2 YSLEER, per germline. V was pared by 0 bases and J by 3 bases, with 23 bases between. The length of the CDR3 is 20 residues. The CDR3 bases are TGCGCCAGCAGCCAAGAAGTGTGGTTCTACCCTAGTGGGGACACCGGGGAGCTGTTTTTT. Protein product: CASSQEVWFYPSGDTGELFF.